This TCR beta chain was captured by sequencing in a study of cytomegalovirus exposure and HLA in healthy donors. Study outcomes and limitations: The study flagged approximately 180 TCR beta chains as cytomegalovirus-associated. It was confirmed in vitro that a few of the CMV-associated chains were specific for CMV antigens.

From germline, CDR1 is LGHNA and CDR2 YNFKEQ. This CDR3 has 16 amino acids. With 0 bases clipped from V and 9 bases from J, the junction kept 10 bases outside the gene matches. Comments on this clone: Its antigen remains unidentified.

The PCR ran on 60 Vbeta and 13 Jbeta primers. TCRdb keeps only in-frame clones here, not all; method: immunoSEQ multiplex PCR. The table shows approximately 33,000 clones, with 45% to 55% occurring only once. The V call is TRBV4-2, the J call TRBJ2-2, with 7 bases aligning to TRBD2. Sequencing was done on a sample of PBMCs. The receptor's source is a woman between 35 and 50 years old in good health and CMV-seropositive. This chain's CDR3 is CASSQDSGRGVRELFF. The CDR3 region has the DNA TGTGCCAGCAGCCAAGATTCGGGACGGGGGGTTCGGGAGCTGTTTTTT.